These 2 T cell receptor beta chains came from one sample sequenced in a study of T cells in Graves' hyperthyroidism and ophthalmopathy. Researchers amplified the TCR beta CDR3 regions from RNA transcripts. An initial round of RT-PCR targeting the TCR CDR3 relied on the HTBI primer set. TCRdb reprocessed the multiplex PCR reads via MiXCR and lists one record per CDR3 protein. The sample contains 800,000 or so distinct CDR3 sequences, 38% of which appear only once. The sequenced sample was blood. The source of these receptors is a young man with Graves' hyperthyroidism.

This CDR3 reads CASSLRGSDTEAFF. CDR3 nucleotide sequence: TGCGCCAGCAGCTTAAGGGGGTCGGACACTGAAGCTTTCTTT. V gene TRBV5-1 combines with J gene TRBJ1-1; weak D call: TRBD1 (6 bases). Looked up from germline, CDR1 is SGHRS and CDR2 is YFSETQ. The length of the CDR3 is 14 residues. The ends were cut back, 2 bases at V and 3 bases at J, with 11 bases in the middle.

This clonotype was picked up many times. CDR3: CASTPGENGANVLTF. The DNA for the CDR3 is TGTGCCAGCACCCCAGGGGAAAATGGGGCCAACGTCCTGACTTTC. The chain joins TRBV7-9 to TRBJ2-6; possibly TRBD1 for D (6 bases). The CDR3 spans 15 residues. The germline gives CDR1 SEHNR, CDR2 FQNEAQ (reference sequence). Trimming shortened V by 7 bases and J by 3 bases, and 13 bases separated the two germline ends.